Below, 19 T cell receptor beta chains from the same sample are listed, as sequenced in a study of blood T cell repertoires in COVID-19. Data came from immunoSEQ multiplex PCR; TCRdb stores just in-frame clones and leaves some out. The sample records 250,000 to 300,000 clones, roughly 89% being singletons. The material sequenced was peripheral blood. The receptors derive from a man in his fifties with acute or convalescent COVID-19.

The genes are TRBV18 and TRBJ1-1, with TRBD1 matching over 8 bases. The CDR3 consists of 15 residues. Germline values: CDR1 KGHSH, CDR2 LQKENI. J was trimmed by 8 bases and V by 3 bases; bases with no gene match: 11. CDR3 residues: CASSPFQGAPIEAFF. The CDR3 DNA follows: TGTGCCAGCTCACCCTTCCAGGGGGCCCCGATAGAAGCTTTCTTT.

The chain couples TRBV21-1 to TRBJ1-2; TRBD1, as called in the table, went unchecked against the DNA. TRBV21-1 is labeled a pseudogene. The length of the CDR3 is 16 residues. DNA of the CDR3: TGTGCCAGCACCTCTTTGACCAGGGTACTGAACTATGGCTACACCTTC. It specifies CASTSLTRVLNYGYTF.

This sequence joins TRBV2 and TRBJ2-5; a weak D match, TRBD2 (5 bases). Germline CDR1 is SNHLY and CDR2 is FYNNEI. CDR3 length equals 13 residues. With 7 bases removed from V and 5 bases from J, the gap between germline ends came to 14 bases. Here the CDR3 reads CASKTTHGETQYF. In nucleotides, the CDR3 is TGTGCCAGCAAGACTACCCATGGGGAGACCCAGTACTTC. The entire variable domain, with the rest obtained from reference TRBV2 and TRBJ2-5, is as follows: EPEVTQTPSHQVTQMGQEVILRCVPISNHLYFYWYRQILGQKVEFLVSFYNNEISEKSEIFDDQFSVERPDGSNFTLKIRSTKLEDSAMYFCASKTTHGETQYFGPGTRLLVL.

The genes are TRBV5-1 and TRBJ2-6, with TRBD1 as a possible D gene (6 bases). Per the germline V gene, CDR1 is SGHRS and CDR2 is YFSETQ. The CDR3 is 18 amino acids. V dropped 0 bases and J dropped 2 bases, with 15 bases sitting between them. The CDR3 coding sequence is TGCGCCAGCAGCTTGGCCCCAGGGGATTCGGCTGGGGCCAACGTCCTGACTTTC. Translated: CASSLAPGDSAGANVLTF.

The chain uses TRBV10-3 and TRBJ2-2; D might be TRBD1 (6 bases). The CDR3 consists of 13 residues. The germline V gene has CDR1 ENHRY and CDR2 SYGVKD. The V end lost 10 bases, the J end lost 6 bases, and 15 bases lay between the germline ends. The CDR3 DNA reads as TGTGCCAGCTCACCCCCAGGGGCCGGGGAGCTGTTTTTT. Protein sequence: CASSPPGAGELFF.

The rearrangement links TRBV25-1 to TRBJ1-2, with TRBD1 matching 7 bases. The CDR3 has 14 residues. Losses at the gene ends were 7 bases for V and 3 bases for J; bases not matched to a gene: 8. Germline-derived CDR1 and CDR2 are MGHDK and SYGVNS. Written as DNA, the CDR3 is TGTGCCAGCACCCGACAGGGAGTCGACTATGGCTACACCTTC. Translated: CASTRQGVDYGYTF.

The chain is built from TRBV5-1 and TRBJ1-4; D is undetermined. Germline CDR1 SGHRS, CDR2 YFSETQ. Trimming removed 4 bases from V and 0 bases from J, with 13 bases in between. This CDR3 has 16 residues. CDR3 loop: CASSKTASPTNEKLFF. The DNA for the CDR3 is TGCGCCAGCAGCAAAACCGCTAGTCCAACTAATGAAAAACTGTTTTTT.

V gene TRBV7-6 combines with J gene TRBJ1-2, with unresolved D. The length of the CDR3 is 17 residues. V dropped 1 base and J dropped 12 bases, with 27 bases sitting between them. CDR1 and CDR2 (germline): SGHVS, FNYEAQ. CDR3 amino acids: CASSLEPAGSLLEFDTF. Here the CDR3 DNA reads TGTGCCAGCAGCTTAGAGCCTGCGGGTAGTCTCCTCGAGTTCGACACCTTC.

This clone was seen only a few times. This chain joins TRBV9 and TRBJ2-7; 13 bases fit TRBD2. The CDR3 loop spans 14 amino acids. The germline V gene encodes CDR1 SGDLS and CDR2 YYNGEE. V was pared by 7 bases and J by 6 bases, with 7 bases of the junction left unmatched. The CDR3 reads CASAGGLAGFEQYF. The CDR3 DNA is TGTGCCAGCGCAGGGGGACTAGCGGGGTTCGAGCAGTACTTC.

The chain links TRBV5-1 to TRBJ2-7; possible D gene TRBD1, 6 bases. Germline CDR1 reads SGHRS; CDR2 reads YFSETQ. The CDR3 sequence is 13 residues long. V was trimmed by 5 bases and J by 0 bases, leaving 9 bases between them. DNA for the CDR3: TGCGCCAGCAGTCCGGACAGCTCCTACGAGCAGTACTTC. Translating it yields CASSPDSSYEQYF.

V usage is TRBV5-8 and J usage is TRBJ2-5, with 12 nucleotides matching TRBD1. The CDR3 spans 16 residues. The J segment lost 5 bases and the V segment lost 3 bases, leaving 8 bases of the junction unmatched. Germline CDR1 reads SGHTS; CDR2 reads YDEGEE. CDR3: CASSSEGTGGRETQYF. CDR3 sequence (DNA): TGTGCCAGCAGCTCGGAGGGGACAGGGGGCCGGGAGACCCAGTACTTC. Variable domain in full (rest from reference TRBV5-8 and TRBJ2-5): EAGVTQSPTHLIKTRGQQATLRCSPISGHTSVYWYQQALGLGLQFLLWYDEGEERNRGNFPPRFSGRQFPNYSSELNVNALELEDSALYLCASSSEGTGGRETQYFGPGTRLLVL.

The chain recombines TRBV6-4 with TRBJ1-1; D ambiguous. Germline V gene lookup returns CDR1 MRHNA and CDR2 SNTAGT. V lost 6 bases and J 1 base, leaving 9 bases between the germline ends. This CDR3 is built from 13 residues. The CDR3 protein is CASRVTQNTEAFF. For the CDR3, the DNA is TGTGCCAGCAGGGTAACACAGAACACTGAAGCTTTCTTT.

The rearrangement links TRBV2 to TRBJ1-4; D uncertain. The length of the CDR3 is 16 residues. Per the germline V gene, CDR1 is SNHLY and CDR2 is FYNNEI. Trimming took off 3 bases at V and 5 bases at J, with 16 bases between the two ends. CDR3 DNA sequence: TGTGCCAGCAGTGATCTCCCGCCCCAGCGCAATGAAAAACTGTTTTTT. It is translated as CASSDLPPQRNEKLFF. Using reference TRBV2 and TRBJ1-4 for the parts outside the CDR3, the full variable domain is EPEVTQTPSHQVTQMGQEVILRCVPISNHLYFYWYRQILGQKVEFLVSFYNNEISEKSEIFDDQFSVERPDGSNFTLKIRSTKLEDSAMYFCASSDLPPQRNEKLFFGSGTQLSVL.

The V gene is TRBV4-1, the J gene TRBJ1-1, with a possible D match to TRBD1 (5 bases). V was pared by 4 bases and J by 4 bases, with 16 bases between. Germline values: CDR1 MGHRA, CDR2 YSYEKL. CDR3 length equals 15 residues. CDR3 in amino acids: CASSRSREGITEAFF. In DNA, the CDR3 is TGCGCCAGCAGCCGGAGTAGGGAGGGGATCACTGAAGCTTTCTTT.

The sample holds a few counts of this clone. The chain couples TRBV7-6 to TRBJ1-2; 9 bases map to TRBD1. CDR1 and CDR2 (germline): SGHVS, FNYEAQ. This CDR3 region has 13 residues. The V gene end was trimmed by 4 bases and the J gene end by 7 bases; junction bases not matched to a gene: 4. The CDR3 is CASSYGTGTGYTF. The CDR3 DNA follows: TGTGCCAGCAGCTACGGGACAGGGACTGGCTACACCTTC.

V is TRBV2 and J is TRBJ2-2; TRBD1 aligns across 7 bases. The CDR3 loop spans 14 amino acids. J lost 5 bases, V lost 7 bases, and 7 bases had no gene match. Germline V gene lookup returns CDR1 SNHLY and CDR2 FYNNEI. CDR3 protein: CASISTGSTGELFF. As DNA, the CDR3 is TGTGCCAGCATATCGACAGGGAGTACCGGGGAGCTGTTTTTT.

This clone appeared a few times. V is TRBV14 and J is TRBJ1-2; 9 bases line up with TRBD1. The CDR3 has 15 amino acids. Germline CDR1 is SGHDN and CDR2 is FVKESK. V was clipped by 4 bases and J by 7 bases; unmatched bases: 10. The DNA of the CDR3 is TGTGCCAGCAGCCGAACACAGGGGGCGCTTTCTGGCTACACCTTC. Protein sequence: CASSRTQGALSGYTF.

The gene calls are TRBV6-5 and TRBJ1-2; no reliable D call. The germline V gene encodes CDR1 MNHEY and CDR2 SVGAGI. The CDR3 has 14 amino acids. V shed 8 bases and J shed 8 bases, with 21 bases lying between them. The DNA of the CDR3 is TGTGCCAGCCTCCCTCGGGAGAGGGATGGAGGCTACACCTTC. Its translation: CASLPRERDGGYTF.

The rearrangement links TRBV9 to TRBJ1-6, with no clear D. V lost 0 bases, J lost 10 bases, and 8 bases lay in between. This CDR3 is 13 amino acids long. The germline V gene has CDR1 SGDLS and CDR2 YYNGEE. CDR3 in amino acids: CASSVEQRSPLHF. Here the CDR3 DNA reads TGTGCCAGCAGCGTAGAGCAGCGGTCACCCCTCCACTTT.